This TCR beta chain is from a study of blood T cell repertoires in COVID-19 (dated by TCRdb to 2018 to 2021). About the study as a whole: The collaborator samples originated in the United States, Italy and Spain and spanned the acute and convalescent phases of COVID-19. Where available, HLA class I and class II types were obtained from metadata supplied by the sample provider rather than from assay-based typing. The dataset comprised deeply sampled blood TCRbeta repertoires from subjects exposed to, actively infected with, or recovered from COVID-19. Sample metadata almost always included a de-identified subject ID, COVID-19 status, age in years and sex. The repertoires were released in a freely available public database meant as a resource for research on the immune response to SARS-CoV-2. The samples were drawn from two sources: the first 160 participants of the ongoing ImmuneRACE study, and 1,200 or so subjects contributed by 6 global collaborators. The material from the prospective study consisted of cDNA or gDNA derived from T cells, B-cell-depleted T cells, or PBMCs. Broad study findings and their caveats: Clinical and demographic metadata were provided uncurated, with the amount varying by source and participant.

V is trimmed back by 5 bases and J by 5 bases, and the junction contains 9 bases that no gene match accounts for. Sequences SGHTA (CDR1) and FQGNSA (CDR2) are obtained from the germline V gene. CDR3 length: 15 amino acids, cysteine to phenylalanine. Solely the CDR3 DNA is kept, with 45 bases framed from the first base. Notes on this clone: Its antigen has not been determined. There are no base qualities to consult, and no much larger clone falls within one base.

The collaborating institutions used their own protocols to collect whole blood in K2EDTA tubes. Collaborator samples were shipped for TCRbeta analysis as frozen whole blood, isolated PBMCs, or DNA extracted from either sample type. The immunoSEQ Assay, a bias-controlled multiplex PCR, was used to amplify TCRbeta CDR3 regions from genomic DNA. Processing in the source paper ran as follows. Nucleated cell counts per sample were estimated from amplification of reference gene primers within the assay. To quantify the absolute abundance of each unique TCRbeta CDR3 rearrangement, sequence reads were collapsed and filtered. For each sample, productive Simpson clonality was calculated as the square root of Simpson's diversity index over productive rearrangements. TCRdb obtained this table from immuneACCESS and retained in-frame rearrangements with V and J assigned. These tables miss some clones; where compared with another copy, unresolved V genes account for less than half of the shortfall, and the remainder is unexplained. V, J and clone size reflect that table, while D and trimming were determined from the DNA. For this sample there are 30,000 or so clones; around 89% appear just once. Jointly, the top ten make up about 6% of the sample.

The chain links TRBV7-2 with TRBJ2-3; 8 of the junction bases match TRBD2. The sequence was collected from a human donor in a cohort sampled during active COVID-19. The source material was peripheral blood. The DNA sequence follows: TGTGCCAGCAGCGGGCGGGGGGCCCTTCTAGATACGCAGTATTTT. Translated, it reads CASSGRGALLDTQYF.